This T cell receptor (beta chain) is drawn from a study of siplizumab effects on memory and regulatory T cells. Study results and caveats: Proof of suppressive function in proliferating Tregs from siplizumab cultures was not established.

Trimming removed 0 bases from V and 2 bases from J, with 9 bases in between. Germline loops: CDR1 LGHNT, CDR2 FRNRAP. CDR3 size: 15 residues. The cells of the mixed lymphocyte reaction underwent a roughly six-day coculture at 37°C. Stimulator PBMCs labelled with Violet Dye were mixed 1:1 with responder PBMCs labelled with CFSE. TCRdb keeps only in-frame clones here, not all; method: immunoSEQ multiplex PCR. This sample has more than 9,500 clones, with more than 40% found just once. This clone has more than one count but fewer than ten. Antigen unknown. Sequencing input: CFSE-low (dividing) CD8+ T cells sorted from an allogeneic mixed lymphocyte reaction. This TCR was recovered from a human donor in good health; the cells came from an allogeneic mixed lymphocyte reaction. Some clones in this sample may be carry-over from other donors' samples. This sequence joins TRBV12-5 and TRBJ2-3, with D perhaps TRBD2 (5 bases). The CDR3 is CASGLVFGITDTQYF. The CDR3 DNA follows: TGTGCTAGTGGTTTGGTATTCGGGATCACAGATACGCAGTATTTT.